This is a list of T cell receptor beta chains from one sample in a study of blood T cell repertoires in COVID-19. The table came from immunoSEQ multiplex PCR; TCRdb's copy has only in-frame clones and leaves some out. Among around 250,000 clones listed, under 90% were seen once. Sequencing was performed on peripheral blood. These receptors all come from a woman younger than 35 with acute or convalescent COVID-19. Each CDR3 is given with its conserved first and last residue. D genes are given only for firm matches. A row's size may be missing; if present it is once, few, many or a size class.

J: TRBJ2-1; D: TRBD2; V: TRBV7-2; size: once; CDR3: CASSLSGASGSHEQFF; DNA: TGTGCCAGCAGCTTATCTGGTGCTAGCGGGAGCCATGAGCAGTTCTTC
J: TRBJ2-5; D: TRBD1; V: TRBV3-1/TRBV3-2; size: NA; CDR3: CASSHQGASLVETQYF; DNA: TGTGCCAGCAGCCACCAGGGGGCCAGCCTCGTGGAGACCCAGTACTTC
J: TRBJ1-6; D: NA; V: TRBV3-1/TRBV3-2; size: few; CDR3: CASSQGGVNSPLHF; DNA: TGTGCCAGCAGCCAAGGCGGTGTCAATTCACCCCTCCACTTT
J: TRBJ2-4; D: NA; V: TRBV19; size: NA; CDR3: CASSIEGVGKNIQYF; DNA: TGTGCCAGTAGTATTGAAGGGGTAGGCAAAAACATTCAGTACTTC
J: TRBJ1-1; D: NA; V: TRBV5-1; size: NA; CDR3: CASSLYPEANTEAFF; DNA: TGCGCCAGCAGCTTGTATCCCGAAGCGAACACTGAAGCTTTCTTT
J: TRBJ2-3; D: TRBD2; V: TRBV11-2; size: once; CDR3: CASSPPAGGPGGTQYF; DNA: TGTGCCAGCAGCCCCCCCGCGGGAGGGCCGGGCGGTACGCAGTATTTT
J: TRBJ2-7; D: TRBD1; V: TRBV19; size: NA; CDR3: CASSTTGTGTYEQYF; DNA: TGTGCCAGTAGTACCACCGGGACAGGGACCTACGAGCAGTACTTC
J: TRBJ2-7; D: TRBD1; V: TRBV10-3; size: NA; CDR3: CAISRTGGYEQYF; DNA: TGTGCCATCAGCCGGACAGGGGGCTACGAGCAGTACTTC
J: TRBJ2-5; D: TRBD1; V: TRBV28; size: NA; CDR3: CASSFSDRGETQYF; DNA: TGTGCCAGCAGTTTTTCGGACAGGGGAGAGACCCAGTACTTC
J: TRBJ2-7; D: TRBD2; V: TRBV12-3/TRBV12-4; size: NA; CDR3: CASSFSPGGQYF; DNA: TGTGCCAGCAGTTTTTCCCCGGGGGGGCAGTACTTC
J: TRBJ2-7; D: NA; V: TRBV5-3; size: many; CDR3: CARSLYRRYEQYF; DNA: TGTGCCAGAAGCTTGTACAGGCGCTACGAGCAGTACTTC
J: TRBJ2-4; D: NA; V: TRBV10-1; size: NA; CDR3: CASRVVTCSGAKNIQYF; DNA: TGCGCCAGCAGGGTGGTGACTTGCTCCGGGGCCAAAAACATTCAGTACTTC
J: TRBJ2-7; D: NA; V: TRBV27; size: NA; CDR3: CASSFLDSYEQYF; DNA: TGTGCCAGCAGTTTCCTAGACTCCTACGAGCAGTACTTC
J: TRBJ1-5; D: NA; V: TRBV5-5; size: NA; CDR3: CASSLTGRQGSNQPQHF; DNA: TGTGCCAGCAGCTTGACAGGGCGCCAGGGAAGCAATCAGCCCCAGCATTTT
J: TRBJ2-7; D: NA; V: TRBV19; size: NA; CDR3: CASSIEDGVPEQYF; DNA: TGTGCCAGTAGTATAGAAGACGGGGTCCCCGAGCAGTACTTC
J: TRBJ2-7; D: NA; V: TRBV12-3/TRBV12-4; size: NA; CDR3: CASSWQGPYEQYF; DNA: TGTGCCAGCAGTTGGCAGGGGCCGTACGAGCAGTACTTC
J: TRBJ2-7; D: TRBD2; V: TRBV4-1; size: NA; CDR3: CASSQDLGLAGVHEQYF; DNA: TGCGCCAGCAGCCAAGATCTAGGGCTAGCGGGAGTCCACGAGCAGTACTTC
J: TRBJ2-2; D: TRBD1; V: TRBV4-1; size: NA; CDR3: CASSQDERGRSAGELFF; DNA: TGCGCCAGCAGCCAAGATGAGAGGGGGCGTTCGGCCGGGGAGCTGTTTTTT
J: TRBJ2-1; D: TRBD2; V: TRBV9; size: NA; CDR3: CASSGMGSGSRVNEQFF; DNA: TGTGCCAGCAGCGGAATGGGTAGCGGGAGTAGGGTGAATGAGCAGTTCTTC
J: TRBJ2-5; D: NA; V: TRBV5-6; size: NA; CDR3: CASSFSAGETQYF; DNA: TGTGCCAGCAGTTTCTCGGCGGGAGAGACCCAGTACTTC
J: TRBJ1-1; D: NA; V: TRBV19; size: NA; CDR3: CASTNLDRLNTEAFF; DNA: TGTGCCAGTACCAACTTAGACAGATTGAACACTGAAGCTTTCTTT
J: TRBJ2-3; D: TRBD1; V: TRBV29-1; size: NA; CDR3: CSVEETGAQTDTQYF; DNA: TGCAGCGTTGAAGAGACAGGGGCCCAAACAGATACGCAGTATTTT
J: TRBJ2-2; D: NA; V: TRBV27; size: NA; CDR3: CASSSPLGELFF; DNA: TGTGCCAGCAGTTCCCCTTTGGGGGAGCTGTTTTTT
J: TRBJ2-3; D: TRBD2; V: TRBV28; size: NA; CDR3: CASSLAGGRADTQYF; DNA: TGTGCCAGCAGTTTAGCGGGGGGGAGGGCAGATACGCAGTATTTT
J: TRBJ2-3; D: TRBD2; V: TRBV27; size: NA; CDR3: CASSTTSWYTDTQYF; DNA: TGTGCCAGCAGCACGACTAGCTGGTACACAGATACGCAGTATTTT
J: TRBJ2-7; D: NA; V: TRBV25-1; size: NA; CDR3: CASSEGGGSPPSYEQYF; DNA: TGTGCCAGCAGTGAGGGGGGCGGGAGTCCCCCCTCCTACGAGCAGTACTTC
J: TRBJ2-1; D: TRBD2; V: TRBV5-1; size: NA; CDR3: CASSYSGGTYNEQFF; DNA: TGCGCCAGCAGCTATAGCGGGGGGACCTACAATGAGCAGTTCTTC
J: TRBJ1-2; D: NA; V: TRBV3-1/TRBV3-2; size: few; CDR3: CASSQDGRVGYTF; DNA: TGTGCCAGCAGCCAAGATGGGCGGGTTGGCTACACCTTC
J: TRBJ2-1; D: NA; V: TRBV19; size: NA; CDR3: CASSIFSTFPYNEQFF; DNA: TGTGCCAGTAGTATATTTTCGACTTTCCCCTACAATGAGCAGTTCTTC
J: TRBJ1-6; D: NA; V: TRBV4-3; size: NA; CDR3: CASSQDGAGNSPLHF; DNA: TGCGCCAGCAGCCAAGATGGGGCCGGGAATTCACCCCTCCACTTT
J: TRBJ2-7; D: NA; V: TRBV3-1/TRBV3-2; size: NA; CDR3: CASSQGLARQFPSYEQYF; DNA: TGTGCCAGCAGCCAAGGCCTGGCCCGACAGTTTCCCTCCTACGAGCAGTACTTC
J: TRBJ2-3; D: TRBD2; V: TRBV4-3; size: NA; CDR3: CASSRGTSGSNRATDTQYF; DNA: TGCGCCAGCAGCCGCGGGACTAGCGGGAGTAATAGGGCCACAGATACGCAGTATTTT
J: TRBJ2-1; D: NA; V: TRBV4-3; size: NA; CDR3: CASSRIKSSYNEQFF; DNA: TGCGCCAGCAGCCGAATAAAGAGCTCCTACAATGAGCAGTTCTTC
J: TRBJ2-1; D: NA; V: TRBV7-2; size: once; CDR3: CASSRTDDRGRQFF; DNA: TGTGCCAGCAGTCGTACAGACGACCGGGGGAGGCAGTTCTTC
J: TRBJ2-1; D: TRBD2; V: TRBV6-5; size: NA; CDR3: CASTEGTSGAGEQFF; DNA: TGTGCCAGCACGGAGGGAACTAGCGGAGCAGGTGAGCAGTTCTTC
J: TRBJ1-5; D: NA; V: TRBV3-1/TRBV3-2; size: NA; CDR3: CASSQGTPRDQPQHF; DNA: TGTGCCAGCAGCCAAGGGACACCTAGGGATCAGCCCCAGCATTTT
J: TRBJ1-1; D: TRBD1; V: TRBV6-5; size: NA; CDR3: CASSLGQVNTEAFF; DNA: TGTGCCAGCAGCTTGGGACAGGTGAACACTGAAGCTTTCTTT
J: TRBJ2-3; D: NA; V: TRBV3-1/TRBV3-2; size: NA; CDR3: CASSRDLSTDTQYF; DNA: TGTGCCAGCAGCCGGGACTTGTCCACAGATACGCAGTATTTT
J: TRBJ2-3; D: NA; V: TRBV12-3/TRBV12-4; size: NA; CDR3: CASSFRGGDTQYF; DNA: TGTGCCAGCAGTTTCAGGGGTGGAGATACGCAGTATTTT
J: TRBJ2-5; D: TRBD2; V: TRBV18; size: NA; CDR3: CASSPGTSGRKETQYF; DNA: TGTGCCAGCTCACCCGGGACTAGCGGGAGGAAAGAGACCCAGTACTTC
J: TRBJ2-1; D: TRBD2; V: TRBV4-3; size: NA; CDR3: CASSQDRGLEQFF; DNA: TGCGCCAGCAGCCAAGATAGGGGACTAGAGCAGTTCTTC
J: TRBJ2-7; D: NA; V: TRBV28; size: NA; CDR3: CASSLSRIEQYF; DNA: TGTGCCAGCAGTTTATCCCGTATCGAGCAGTACTTC
J: TRBJ1-1; D: NA; V: TRBV28; size: NA; CDR3: CASRNMNTEAFF; DNA: TGTGCCAGCAGGAACATGAACACTGAAGCTTTCTTT
J: TRBJ1-3; D: NA; V: TRBV23-1; size: NA; CDR3: CASKQRNTIYF; DNA: TGCGCCAGCAAACAGAGAAACACCATATATTTT
J: TRBJ2-3; D: TRBD2; V: TRBV20-1; size: once; CDR3: CSASPGLAGGDPSTDTQYF; DNA: TGCAGTGCTAGTCCTGGACTAGCGGGAGGGGACCCTAGCACAGATACGCAGTATTTT
J: TRBJ1-5; D: NA; V: TRBV5-8; size: NA; CDR3: CASSPGWGPRGQPQHF; DNA: TGTGCCAGCAGCCCTGGCTGGGGGCCACGCGGTCAGCCCCAGCATTTT
J: TRBJ2-1; D: TRBD2; V: TRBV5-4; size: NA; CDR3: CASSFGGGGGNEQFF; DNA: TGTGCCAGCAGCTTCGGCGGGGGTGGGGGTAATGAGCAGTTCTTC
J: TRBJ1-1; D: TRBD1; V: TRBV5-1; size: NA; CDR3: CASSSGDRSPEAFF; DNA: TGCGCCAGCAGCTCGGGGGACAGATCGCCTGAAGCTTTCTTT
J: TRBJ1-2; D: NA; V: TRBV11-2; size: NA; CDR3: CASSLSVQSYGYTF; DNA: TGTGCCAGCAGCTTATCGGTCCAAAGCTATGGCTACACCTTC
J: TRBJ2-7; D: TRBD1; V: TRBV5-8; size: NA; CDR3: CASSSPGQFYEQYF; DNA: TGTGCCAGCAGCTCCCCGGGACAGTTCTACGAGCAGTACTTC
J: TRBJ2-2; D: NA; V: TRBV6-5; size: NA; CDR3: CASSSSNTGELFF; DNA: TGTGCCAGCAGTTCCTCGAACACCGGGGAGCTGTTTTTT
J: TRBJ1-5; D: TRBD1; V: TRBV30; size: NA; CDR3: CAWGTGGIFGSSMNQPQHF; DNA: TGTGCCTGGGGGACAGGGGGCATATTCGGTTCGTCCATGAATCAGCCCCAGCATTTT
J: TRBJ2-1; D: NA; V: TRBV6-2/TRBV6-3; size: NA; CDR3: CASSSTYLTTDTYNEQFF; DNA: TGTGCCAGCAGTTCTACCTACTTAACAACCGACACCTACAATGAGCAGTTCTTC
J: TRBJ2-7; D: NA; V: TRBV19; size: few; CDR3: CASSILTGLPGQRMKQYF; DNA: TGTGCCAGTAGTATCTTAACCGGGCTCCCGGGACAACGTATGAAGCAGTACTTC